This TCR beta chain was captured in a study of beta chain features in type 1 diabetes. As every portion of the isolated RNA was reverse transcribed, the sequencing read expressed TCRB transcripts. Profiling relied on immunoSEQ multiplex PCR, and the TCRdb table lists in-frame clones only, not all of them. The sample records 900,000 or so clones, about a sixth being singletons. Trimming pared 0 bases from V and 5 bases from J, leaving 8 bases between. This CDR3 is 13 amino acids long. Germline-derived CDR1 and CDR2 are SGHTA and FQGTGA. The study's findings and limits: The study notes PCR might favor shorter templates equally in patients and controls. Lower insertion and higher deletion counts appeared at VDJ junctions in type 1 diabetes patients. For patients, the naive, central memory and Treg TCRB repertoires appeared more alike than for healthy donors.

Blood was drawn once from each donor into heparinised tubes. The draws averaged about 110 mL. This clone was seen a handful of times. Its antigen is unknown. Material: naive CD4+ T cells from blood. The gene calls are TRBV7-3 and TRBJ2-7; D gene unclear. The TCR sequence derives from a young woman in good health. The CDR3 DNA follows: TGTGCCAGCAGCTTAACCAGGTCCCACGAGCAGTACTTC. Protein product: CASSLTRSHEQYF.